The subject of this entry is one TCR beta chain. This clone has a handful of counts. This receptor's antigen is unknown. The missing conserved phenylalanine or tryptophan at the end of this CDR3 makes a read error likely. The limits of the CDR3 on the DNA are not certain, so only TCRdb's listed CDR3 is given. Genomic DNA was extracted from sorted cells for sequencing of the TCRbeta CDR3 region. The immunoSEQ Assay was used to sequence the TCRbeta CDR3 regions. TCRdb obtained this table from immuneACCESS and retained in-frame rearrangements with V and J assigned. These tables miss some clones; where compared with another copy, unresolved V genes account for less than half of the shortfall, and the remainder is unexplained. The sample table lists under 65,000 clones, about 85% of them with a count of one. The ten biggest clones cover roughly 22% of the sample. In the germline V gene, CDR1 corresponds to SGDLS and CDR2 to YYNGEE. Including both end residues, the CDR3 is 11 amino acids long.

The trial excluded patients who had a history of autoimmune disease or were on systemic immunosuppression. Peripheral blood for TCR sequencing was collected from all dose cohorts at baseline, on cycle 4 day 1, and on cycle 7 day 1. Samples were obtained from an open-label, multicenter, first-in-human phase I dose-escalation trial of ivuxolimab. Adults with locally advanced or metastatic melanoma, renal cell carcinoma, hepatocellular carcinoma or head and neck squamous cell carcinoma were enrolled in the trial. Before TCR sequencing, CD4+ T cells and CD8+ T cells from peripheral blood were sorted into separate populations. This sample was taken from a study of OX40 agonist ivuxolimab in advanced cancers. Describing the broader study: Ivuxolimab was an agonistic, fully human IgG2 monoclonal antibody directed against OX40 (CD134), a costimulatory receptor. Intravenous ivuxolimab was administered to patients every 2 weeks at six dose levels: 0.01, 0.1, 0.3, 1.5, 3 and 10 mg/kg. Of the roughly 51 patients in dose escalation, about 20 had hepatocellular carcinoma, some 15 had melanoma, 9 had renal cell carcinoma and 9 had head and neck cancer. In the dose-escalation cohort, over 65% of patients were male, and the mean age was approximately 60 years, with a range of 23 to 79. Prior anti-PD-1, anti-PD-L1 or anti-CTLA-4 therapy was permitted, and checkpoint inhibitors had been received by about two fifths of dose-escalation patients. Three dose-escalation patients achieved partial responses, one with hepatocellular carcinoma and two with cutaneous melanoma. The purpose of peripheral TCRbeta sequencing was to test whether ivuxolimab changed TCR sequence diversity and led to clonal T-cell expansion. The paper covers the monotherapy dose-escalation part of the phase I ivuxolimab trial, which included N of about 56 patients.

What the research found in general, with its limitations: In the 0.1-3.0 mg/kg groups, partial responders had among the lowest normalized peripheral clonal expansion, particularly in CD8+ T cells. At doses from 0.1 to 3.0 mg/kg, clonal expansion was seen in both CD4+ and CD8+ blood T cells between baseline and week 6. After ivuxolimab, more expanded clones were found on average in CD8+ T cells than in CD4+ T cells. Low levels of normalized T-cell clonal expansion were also seen in some patients who did not respond. Which antigens the clonally expanded peripheral T cells were specific for was not determined.

The sample in question was CD4+ or CD8+ T cells sorted from blood, obtained in a trial of the OX40 agonist ivuxolimab. The chain links TRBV9 with TRBJ1-6; the D call in the table, TRBD1, was not verified against the DNA. The origin of this receptor is an adult with an advanced solid tumor such as melanoma, head and neck, liver or kidney cancer. The CDR3 corresponds to CASSGRQGDRG.